This passage covers 15 T cell receptor beta chains from one sample sequenced in a study of blood T cell repertoires in COVID-19. Clones were read by immunoSEQ multiplex PCR, and TCRdb kept only the in-frame ones, dropping some. The table lists 100,000 to 110,000 clones, around 85% of them singletons. Material for sequencing was peripheral blood. Receptor source: a human donor in a cohort sampled during active COVID-19.

The chain couples TRBV2 to TRBJ2-2; weak D call: TRBD1 (6 bases). The V and J ends lost 6 bases and 4 bases respectively, with 12 bases between them. The CDR3 spans 14 residues. Germline V CDR1 and CDR2: SNHLY, FYNNEI. The CDR3 protein is CASRAIGGTGELFF. DNA for the CDR3: TGTGCCAGCAGGGCCATAGGGGGCACCGGGGAGCTGTTTTTT.

Note on this clone: In the same sample, other DNA sequences code for this CDR3. The CDR3 DNA reads TGCGCCAGCAGCTTGGGGGGGCGGAGCTCCTACAATGAGCAGTTCTTC. It yields the protein CASSLGGRSSYNEQFF. The chain is built from TRBV5-1 and TRBJ2-1; the D gene is possibly TRBD1 (6 bases). CDR3 length equals 16 residues. Per the germline V gene, CDR1 is SGHRS and CDR2 is YFSETQ. V lost 0 bases, J lost 0 bases, and 10 bases lay in between.

The chain has TRBV19 and TRBJ2-3; 11 nucleotides agree with TRBD2. CDR1 and CDR2 from the germline V gene are LNHDA and SQIVND (reference sequence). This CDR3 spans 17 amino acids. V shed 3 bases, J shed 1 base, and the junction held 6 bases outside the gene matches. DNA of the CDR3: TGTGCCAGTAGTATGATGACTAGCGGGGCCCGCACAGATACGCAGTATTTT. It codes for CASSMMTSGARTDTQYF.

CDR3 nucleotides: TGTGCCAGCACTAGGTTCATGAACACTGAAGCTTTCTTT. Protein: CASTRFMNTEAFF. This chain links TRBV27 with TRBJ1-1; D is unclear. Trimming shortened V by 7 bases and J by 0 bases, and 9 bases separated the two germline ends. The CDR3 extends over 13 amino acids. CDR1 MNHEY and CDR2 SMNVEV come from the germline V gene (reference sequence).

A word on this clone: At one end, the junction sequence differs from germline, possibly due to a read error. The genes are TRBV10-3 and TRBJ2-7; no clear D. Germline CDR1 reads ENHRY; CDR2 reads SYGVKD. CDR3 length: 11 amino acids. The CDR3 here is CATSTSSEQYF. CDR3 coding DNA: TGTGCCACCAGTACGAGTTCCGAGCAGTACTTC.

The chain is built from TRBV3-1 (or the pseudogene TRBV3-2) and TRBJ2-7; D is perhaps TRBD1 (6 bases). This CDR3 contains 13 residues. Trimming took 1 base from V and 6 from J, leaving 10 bases between them. CDR1 and CDR2 from the germline V gene are LGHDT and YNNKEL (reference sequence). The CDR3 sequence is CASSQGQAPEQYF. For the CDR3, the DNA is TGTGCCAGCAGCCAAGGACAGGCCCCCGAGCAGTACTTC.

The CDR3 nucleotides are TGTGCCAGCTCAGCCCAGGGGATCGGAAGCAATCAGCCCCAGCATTTT. Its translation: CASSAQGIGSNQPQHF. The chain links TRBV18 to TRBJ1-5, with D possibly being TRBD1 (6 bases). In germline, CDR1 is KGHSH, CDR2 LQKENI. With 5 bases removed from V and 1 base from J, the gap between germline ends came to 15 bases. The length of the CDR3 is 16 residues.

This clone appeared once. Mismatch with germline at one junction end may stem from a read error. J is TRBJ1-2 and V is TRBV3-1 (or the pseudogene TRBV3-2), with a tentative D call TRBD1 (5 bases). Per germline, CDR1 LGHDT and CDR2 YNNKEL (reference sequence). This CDR3 region has 12 residues. The CDR3, as DNA: TGTGCCAGCAGCCAAGAAGGCCAGGGTGCGCTCTTC. Its protein is CASSQEGQGALF.

This clone has more than one count but fewer than ten. The chain combines TRBV5-6 with TRBJ1-5; tentative D call: TRBD1 (6 bases). This CDR3 region has 16 residues. The germline V and J ends were trimmed by 1 base and 1 base, with 12 bases remaining between them. In germline, CDR1 is SGHDT, CDR2 YYEEEE. The CDR3 is CASSLRQGLSNQPQHF. The CDR3 DNA sequence: TGTGCCAGCAGCTTGAGGCAGGGGTTAAGCAATCAGCCCCAGCATTTT.

The gene calls are TRBV5-6 and TRBJ1-2, with D uncertain. In germline, CDR1 is SGHDT, CDR2 YYEEEE. The CDR3 runs 15 residues. The V end was cut by 4 bases, the J end by 3 bases, with 16 bases between. The CDR3 DNA reads TGTGCCAGCAGCAAAAACCGGGGAGGGTACTATGGCTACACCTTC. Protein product: CASSKNRGGYYGYTF.

The chain carries TRBV5-1 and TRBJ2-2; 9 nucleotides align to TRBD1. CDR3 length: 16 residues. Per germline, CDR1 SGHRS and CDR2 YFSETQ. The V gene end was trimmed by 1 base and the J gene end by 3 bases; junction bases not matched to a gene: 4. CDR3: CASSLWTGVDTGELFF. In DNA form, the CDR3 reads TGCGCCAGCAGCTTGTGGACAGGGGTGGACACCGGGGAGCTGTTTTTT.

The chain carries TRBV18 and TRBJ2-1; D is undetermined. CDR3 size: 12 residues. Germline values: CDR1 KGHSH, CDR2 LQKENI. V was clipped by 4 bases and J by 6 bases, with 7 bases between them. The CDR3 spells CASSLTGNEQFF. CDR3 nucleotides: TGTGCCAGCTCACTAACCGGCAATGAGCAGTTCTTC.

V and J are TRBV5-4 and TRBJ2-7, with D perhaps TRBD2 (6 bases). CDR3 length equals 13 residues. The germline V and J ends were trimmed by 3 bases and 2 bases, with 9 bases remaining between them. Germline loops: CDR1 SGHNT, CDR2 YYREEE (reference sequence). The CDR3 coding sequence is TGTGCCAGCAGCTCCGGGACTCCCTACGAGCAGTACTTC. Residues: CASSSGTPYEQYF.

The chain is built from TRBV3-1 (or the pseudogene TRBV3-2) and TRBJ2-5; 7 nucleotides agree with TRBD1. Trimming removed 9 bases from V and 10 bases from J; junction bases left unmatched: 8. Germline-derived CDR1 and CDR2 are LGHDT and YNNKEL (reference sequence). This CDR3 is built from 11 residues. The CDR3 spells CARPTGCRQYF. DNA for the CDR3: TGTGCCAGGCCGACAGGGTGTCGCCAGTACTTC.

This clone has just one count. The V call is TRBV12-3 or TRBV12-4, the J call TRBJ1-3; 9 nucleotides align to TRBD1. J lost 8 bases, V lost 6 bases, and 5 bases had no gene match. This CDR3 is 13 amino acids long. The CDR3 DNA sequence: TGTGCCAGCAGAGGGACAGGGAGAGACACCATATATTTT. Translation: CASRGTGRDTIYF.